Presented here are 26 T cell receptor beta chains from one specimen sequenced in a study of cytomegalovirus exposure and HLA in healthy donors. Both 60 Vbeta primers and 13 Jbeta primers went into the PCR. TCRdb's copy holds only in-frame clones and misses some; the assay was immunoSEQ multiplex PCR. Of under 150,000 clones in the sample, more than 80% were seen once. The sample was PBMCs. These TCRs come from a young woman in good health and CMV-seropositive.

This rearrangement joins TRBV27 to TRBJ2-1, with a weak D call TRBD2 (5 bases). Germline V gene sequence: CDR1 MNHEY, CDR2 SMNVEV (reference sequence). The V end lost 6 bases, the J end lost 4 bases, and 13 bases lay between the germline ends. This CDR3 is built from 14 residues. CDR3 nucleotides: TGTGCCAGCAGCCCCCGGGGTCTATACAATGAGCAGTTCTTC. Protein product: CASSPRGLYNEQFF.

V and J are TRBV27 and TRBJ1-1, with 7 positions matching TRBD1. Germline CDR1 is MNHEY and CDR2 is SMNVEV (reference sequence). With V trimmed by 5 bases and J by 0 bases, 6 bases remained unmatched. This CDR3 has 15 residues. The CDR3 nucleotides are TGTGCCAGCAGTGCCGGGACAGCCATGAACACTGAAGCTTTCTTT. It translates to CASSAGTAMNTEAFF.

The CDR3 sequence: CASSYRVSYYEQYF. The CDR3 DNA follows: TGTGCCAGCAGCTACAGGGTTTCGTACTACGAGCAGTACTTC. This sequence joins TRBV5-6 and TRBJ2-7, with a tentative D call TRBD1 (6 bases). The V end lost 3 bases, the J end lost 3 bases, and 13 bases lay between the germline ends. This CDR3 is 14 amino acids long. Germline CDR1 is SGHDT and CDR2 is YYEEEE.

The chain is built from TRBV4-1 and TRBJ2-1; the D gene is possibly TRBD2 (6 bases). CDR1 and CDR2 from the germline V gene are MGHRA and YSYEKL. The CDR3 length is 15 residues. V was clipped by 1 base and J by 2 bases, with 9 bases between them. CDR3: CASSQAREPYNEQFF. CDR3 sequence (DNA): TGCGCCAGCAGCCAAGCCCGGGAGCCCTACAATGAGCAGTTCTTC.

This chain connects TRBV11-2 to TRBJ1-5; D is possibly TRBD1 (5 bases). The V and J ends lost 5 bases and 7 bases respectively, with 18 bases between them. The germline V gene has CDR1 SGHAT and CDR2 FQNNGV. The CDR3 length is 15 residues. For the CDR3, the DNA is TGTGCCAGCAGCCTAGGAGTTGCAGGGTCGCAGCCCCAGCATTTT. It translates to CASSLGVAGSQPQHF.

The gene calls are TRBV28 and TRBJ2-7, with D possibly matching TRBD1 (6 bases). This CDR3 comprises 15 residues. V was clipped by 6 bases and J by 2 bases, with 17 bases between them. Germline CDR1 is MDHEN and CDR2 is SYDVKM. CDR3 bases: TGTGCCAGCAGCCTTTCTTCGACAGGACCCTACGAGCAGTACTTC. Encoded protein: CASSLSSTGPYEQYF. Together with reference TRBV28 and TRBJ2-7, the CDR3 gives the full variable domain: DVKVTQSSRYLVKRTGEKVFLECVQDMDHENMFWYRQDPGLGLRLIYFSYDVKMKEKGDIPEGYSVSREKKERFSLILESASTNQTSMYLCASSLSSTGPYEQYFGPGTRLTVT.

The genes are TRBV15 and TRBJ2-1; 7 bases line up with TRBD2. This CDR3 contains 13 residues. Looked up from germline, CDR1 is LNHNV and CDR2 is YYDKDF (reference sequence). V lost 4 bases, J lost 8 bases, and 5 bases stayed unmatched. CDR3 in amino acids: CATSTRTSYEQFF. The CDR3 DNA is TGTGCCACCAGCACCAGGACTAGTTATGAGCAGTTCTTC.

The chain carries TRBV7-2 and TRBJ1-4, with unresolved D. V was pared by 1 base and J by 6 bases, with 12 bases between. In germline, CDR1 is SGHTA, CDR2 FQGNSA. The CDR3 sequence is 15 residues long. CDR3 sequence reads: CASSLVGGLDEKLFF. In DNA form, the CDR3 reads TGTGCCAGCAGCTTAGTAGGCGGTCTTGATGAAAAACTGTTTTTT. The full variable domain, completed using reference TRBV7-2 and TRBJ1-4, is GAGVSQSPSNKVTEKGKDVELRCDPISGHTALYWYRQSLGQGLEFLIYFQGNSAPDKSGLPSDRFSAERTGGSVSTLTIQRTQQEDSAVYLCASSLVGGLDEKLFFGSGTQLSVL.

This clone was seen a handful of times. The CDR3 sequence: CAISDSGAGTDTQYF. The CDR3 nucleotides are TGTGCCATCAGTGACTCGGGAGCGGGCACAGATACGCAGTATTTT. This chain uses TRBV10-3 with TRBJ2-3; possible D gene TRBD2, 6 bases. The germline V gene has CDR1 ENHRY and CDR2 SYGVKD. The V end lost 3 bases, the J end lost 1 base, and 11 bases lay between the germline ends. This CDR3 has 15 amino acids.

The chain recombines TRBV7-8 with TRBJ2-3; 9 bases map to TRBD2. CDR3 size: 15 residues. V shed 5 bases and J 3 bases; nucleotides not matched to a gene: 6. Germline loops: CDR1 SGHVS, CDR2 FQNEAQ. The CDR3 here is CASSLWTSATDTQYF. CDR3 nucleotide sequence: TGTGCCAGCAGCCTATGGACTAGCGCTACAGATACGCAGTATTTT.

A few counts support this clone. V gene TRBV5-1 combines with J gene TRBJ1-1; D is unclear. Germline values: CDR1 SGHRS, CDR2 YFSETQ. This CDR3 is 16 amino acids long. Trimming left V 4 bases short and J 0 bases short, with 16 bases between. CDR3 protein: CASSITFGAMNTEAFF. The CDR3 DNA sequence: TGCGCCAGCAGCATCACCTTCGGAGCGATGAACACTGAAGCTTTCTTT.

The genes are TRBV30 and TRBJ1-2; 9 bases match TRBD1. This CDR3 region has 15 residues. Germline assignment: CDR1 GTSNPN and CDR2 SVGIG (reference sequence). Trimming at V came to 5 bases and at J to 4 bases, leaving 11 bases not matched to a gene. CDR3 DNA: TGTGCCTGGGGTGAGGGACAGGGAGGTCGCTATGGCTACACCTTC. As protein: CAWGEGQGGRYGYTF.

As regards this clone: Germline is not matched at one junction end, which may reflect a read error. This rearrangement joins TRBV7-9 to TRBJ2-7; D is ambiguous. Germline V lookup: CDR1 SEHNR, CDR2 FQNEAQ (reference sequence). The CDR3 sequence is 12 residues long. CDR3 sequence: CASSSLTPATIF. CDR3 in DNA: TGTGCCAGCAGCTCTTTGACTCCAGCCACCATTTTC.

This chain uses TRBV5-1 with TRBJ2-5; TRBD2 matches 7 bases. There are 16 residues in the CDR3. The V gene end was trimmed by 4 bases and the J gene end by 0 bases; junction bases not matched to a gene: 9. Germline lookup yields CDR1 SGHRS and CDR2 YFSETQ. This chain's CDR3 is CASSGGGLSYQETQYF. In nucleotides, the CDR3 is TGCGCCAGCAGCGGGGGAGGGCTTTCGTACCAAGAGACCCAGTACTTC.

This clone occurred a few times. V and J are TRBV6-5 and TRBJ1-2, with D maybe TRBD1 (5 bases). Germline lookup yields CDR1 MNHEY and CDR2 SVGAGI. V lost 5 bases, J lost 3 bases, and 10 bases lay in between. CDR3 length: 13 amino acids. The CDR3 spells CASSRGLHYGYTF. For the CDR3, the DNA is TGTGCCAGCAGTAGGGGCCTCCACTATGGCTACACCTTC.

The rearrangement links TRBV30 to TRBJ1-3; a weak D match, TRBD1 (6 bases). CDR3 size: 13 residues. The V gene lost 5 bases and the J gene lost 3 bases, with 11 bases spanning the gap. CDR1 and CDR2 (germline): GTSNPN, SVGIG (reference sequence). This chain's CDR3 is CAWAQGFGNTIYF. In nucleotides, the CDR3 is TGTGCCTGGGCACAGGGATTTGGAAACACCATATATTTT.

V is TRBV29-1 and J is TRBJ1-1; D unresolved. The V end was cut by 3 bases, the J end by 0 bases, with 8 bases between. The CDR3 sequence is 13 residues long. Germline V gene data show CDR1 as SQVTM and CDR2 as ANQGSEA. CDR3 protein: CSVETRMNTEAFF. CDR3 nucleotides: TGCAGCGTTGAGACACGGATGAACACTGAAGCTTTCTTT.

V usage is TRBV27 and J usage is TRBJ1-2, with TRBD1 matching over 11 bases. Germline V gives CDR1 MNHEY, CDR2 SMNVEV (reference sequence). The CDR3 runs 16 residues. The V segment lost 6 bases and the J segment 6 bases; nucleotides outside the gene matches: 12. In nucleotides, the CDR3 is TGTGCCAGCAGGAGCTGGGGACAGGGGGTGGGCGATGGCTACACCTTC. This gives the protein CASRSWGQGVGDGYTF.

The genes are TRBV28 and TRBJ2-3; the match to TRBD2 covers 8 bases. The V gene's germline CDR1 is MDHEN and CDR2 SYDVKM. CDR3 length: 15 residues. V lost 3 bases, J lost 0 bases, and 2 bases stayed unmatched. CDR3 protein: CASSLPSGSTDTQYF. The CDR3 region has the DNA TGTGCCAGCAGTTTGCCTAGCGGGAGCACAGATACGCAGTATTTT.

The chain couples TRBV29-1 to TRBJ1-2, with TRBD1 matching 7 bases. CDR1 is SQVTM, CDR2 ANQGSEA, per germline. The CDR3 is made up of 12 amino acids. The V and J ends lost 3 bases and 7 bases, in that order; junction bases with no gene match: 5. In nucleotides, the CDR3 is TGCAGCGTTGACAGGGGGTCGGGTGGCTACACCTTC. Translation: CSVDRGSGGYTF.

The J gene is TRBJ2-5, the V gene TRBV30, with a weak D call TRBD2 (5 bases). V was cut by 4 bases and J by 6 bases, with 12 bases left in between. The CDR3 loop spans 12 amino acids. From germline, CDR1 is GTSNPN and CDR2 SVGIG (reference sequence). The DNA for the CDR3 is TGTGCCTGGACGAGGGAAAGAAAGACCCAGTACTTC. As protein: CAWTRERKTQYF. The full variable domain, rest sourced from reference TRBV30 and TRBJ2-5, is SQTIHQWPATLVQPVGSPLSLECTVEGTSNPNLYWYRQAAGRGLQLLFYSVGIGQISSEVPQNLSASRPQDRQFILSSKKLLLSDSGFYLCAWTRERKTQYFGPGTRLLVL.

The CDR3 reads CASSFFSGKDTQYF. CDR3 bases: TGCGCCAGCAGCTTCTTTAGCGGAAAAGATACGCAGTATTTT. This chain uses TRBV5-1 with TRBJ2-3, with D tentatively TRBD2 (6 bases). The CDR3 is made up of 14 amino acids. V lost 2 bases and J 5 bases, leaving 12 bases between the germline ends. The germline V gene encodes CDR1 SGHRS and CDR2 YFSETQ. Full variable domain (rest looked up from reference TRBV5-1 and TRBJ2-3): KAGVTQTPRYLIKTRGQQVTLSCSPISGHRSVSWYQQTPGQGLQFLFEYFSETQRNKGNFPGRFSGRQFSNSRSEMNVSTLELGDSALYLCASSFFSGKDTQYFGPGTRLTVL.

The CDR3: CAWSVISETQYF. As DNA, the CDR3 is TGTGCCTGGAGTGTGATTAGTGAGACCCAGTACTTC. The chain carries TRBV30 and TRBJ2-5; D uncertain. This CDR3 is built from 12 residues. Germline V gives CDR1 GTSNPN, CDR2 SVGIG (reference sequence). V shed 0 bases and J shed 5 bases, with 7 bases lying between them.

This chain links TRBV28 with TRBJ2-5, with a possible D match to TRBD1 (8 bases). From germline, CDR1 is MDHEN and CDR2 SYDVKM. The CDR3 has 17 amino acids. Trimming took off 5 bases at V and 3 bases at J, with 22 bases between the two ends. CDR3 protein: CASSPLGTGGGEETQYF. The CDR3 DNA reads TGTGCCAGCAGTCCCCTCGGGACAGGCGGGGGCGAAGAGACCCAGTACTTC.

This sequence joins TRBV5-5 and TRBJ2-7, with a weak D call TRBD1 (6 bases). Germline V gene lookup returns CDR1 SGHKS and CDR2 YYEKEE (reference sequence). Trimming pared 5 bases from V and 7 bases from J, leaving 19 bases between. The CDR3 has 14 residues. The CDR3 here is CASSYDRPMGEQYF. DNA for the CDR3: TGTGCCAGCAGTTATGACAGGCCCATGGGTGAGCAGTACTTC. Based on the CDR3 plus reference TRBV5-5 and TRBJ2-7, the full variable domain is DAGVTQSPTHLIKTRGQQVTLRCSPISGHKSVSWYQQVLGQGPQFIFQYYEKEERGRGNFPDRFSARQFPNYSSELNVNALLLGDSALYLCASSYDRPMGEQYFGPGTRLTVT.

The chain has TRBV9 and TRBJ2-3, with 11 bases matching TRBD2. This CDR3 contains 17 residues. J lost 7 bases, V lost 4 bases, and 14 bases had no gene match. Germline CDR1 reads SGDLS; CDR2 reads YYNGEE. CDR3 sequence (DNA): TGTGCCAGCAGCACTCCGACTAGCGGGGAGCCTGGAAATACGCAGTATTTT. Translation gives CASSTPTSGEPGNTQYF.